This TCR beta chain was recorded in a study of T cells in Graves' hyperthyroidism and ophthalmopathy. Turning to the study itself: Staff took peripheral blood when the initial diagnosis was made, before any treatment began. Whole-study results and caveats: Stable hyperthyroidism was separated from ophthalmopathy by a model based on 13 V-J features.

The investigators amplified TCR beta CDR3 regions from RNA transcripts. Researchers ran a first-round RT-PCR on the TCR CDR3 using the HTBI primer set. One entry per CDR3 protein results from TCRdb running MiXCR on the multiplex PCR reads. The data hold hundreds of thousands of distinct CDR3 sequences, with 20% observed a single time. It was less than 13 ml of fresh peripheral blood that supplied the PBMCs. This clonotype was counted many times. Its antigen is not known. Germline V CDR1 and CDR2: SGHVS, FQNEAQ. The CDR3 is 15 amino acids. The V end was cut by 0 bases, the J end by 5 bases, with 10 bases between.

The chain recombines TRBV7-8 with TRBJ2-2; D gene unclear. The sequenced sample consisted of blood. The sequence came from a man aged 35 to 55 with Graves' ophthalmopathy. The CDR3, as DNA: TGTGCCAGCAGCTTAGCCAGGTTTAGGACCGGGGAGCTGTTTTTT. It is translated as CASSLARFRTGELFF.